What follows are 21 T cell receptor beta chains derived from one specimen sequenced in a study of blood T cells in healthy people across ages. With a J-beta primer mix and a sample-barcoded 5' primer, a second PCR ran about 6 to 11 cycles. In TCRdb, the 5' RACE reads were re-called with MiXCR into one record per CDR3 protein. The repertoire holds fewer than 800,000 distinct CDR3 sequences, with around a quarter as singletons. This same sample was also part of a study on T cells of mothers and their children.

Specimen: blood. Source of these receptors: a boy younger than 18 in good health.

The chain couples TRBV29-1 to TRBJ2-1; D remains unclear. Looked up from germline, CDR1 is SQVTM and CDR2 is ANQGSEA. This CDR3 has 12 amino acids. Trimming took off 6 bases at V and 4 bases at J, with 10 bases between the two ends. The CDR3 here is CSVWLGYNEQFF. The CDR3 coding sequence is TGCAGCGTGTGGCTAGGGTACAATGAGCAGTTCTTC.

This chain links TRBV27 with TRBJ2-5, with 7 positions matching TRBD1. V shed 2 bases and J 3 bases; nucleotides not matched to a gene: 3. The length of the CDR3 is 14 residues. The germline V gene has CDR1 MNHEY and CDR2 SMNVEV (reference sequence). The CDR3 sequence: CASSLNGQEETQYF. Written as DNA, the CDR3 is TGTGCCAGCAGTTTAAACGGACAGGAAGAGACCCAGTACTTC.

The table lists this clonotype with a count of one. The chain has TRBV29-1 and TRBJ1-2, with D possibly TRBD1 on 5 matching bases. The V end lost 4 bases, the J end lost 6 bases, and 9 bases lay between the germline ends. The germline gives CDR1 SQVTM, CDR2 ANQGSEA. The CDR3 loop spans 11 amino acids. The chain's CDR3 is CSVAGRNGYTF. The CDR3 nucleotides read TGCAGCGTTGCGGGGCGGAATGGCTACACCTTC.

This clonotype was picked up a small number of times. The gene calls are TRBV5-1 and TRBJ1-1; tentative D call: TRBD1 (5 bases). The CDR3 has 15 amino acids. The ends were cut back, 4 bases at V and 0 bases at J, with 13 bases in the middle. Germline V lookup: CDR1 SGHRS, CDR2 YFSETQ. CDR3 DNA: TGCGCCAGCAGCGTGTCGGGACTGATGAACACTGAAGCTTTCTTT. Its protein product is CASSVSGLMNTEAFF.

This clonotype showed up just a few times. A read error may be the cause here, since a much bigger clone is one base away. The rearrangement links TRBV20-1 to TRBJ2-7; 8 bases match TRBD2. The CDR3 has 14 residues. Germline trimming cut 3 bases from V and 9 bases from J; bases unmatched to any gene: 13. Germline CDR1 DFQATT, CDR2 SNEGSKA (reference sequence). The CDR3 DNA sequence: TGCAGTGCTAGGCGGGAGGCGTTTCTGAGGGTGCAGTACTTC. Protein product: CSARREAFLRVQYF.

This clonotype showed up just a few times. The genes are TRBV20-1 and TRBJ1-2, with D unclear. The germline V gene encodes CDR1 DFQATT and CDR2 SNEGSKA (reference sequence). Trimming pared 4 bases from V and 13 bases from J, leaving 16 bases between. The CDR3 covers 11 residues. This CDR3 is CSATTDLSCTF. DNA of the CDR3: TGCAGTGCTACCACTGACCTCTCTTGCACCTTC.

DNA for the CDR3: TGTGCCAGCAGCTTAAAGCTACCCTACGAGCAGTACTTC. Amino acid sequence: CASSLKLPYEQYF. V is TRBV11-3 and J is TRBJ2-7; no definite D call. Germline CDR1 is SGHNT and CDR2 is YENEEA. The CDR3 is 13 amino acids. Between the trimmed V and J ends, which lost 2 bases and 2 bases, there was a span of 7 bases.

This clonotype was observed a few times. In DNA, the CDR3 is TGTGCCAGCAGTTTAATCGCGGGACAGCCCTCTGGAAACACCATATATTTT. Translating it yields CASSLIAGQPSGNTIYF. The chain is built from TRBV28 and TRBJ1-3; TRBD1 aligns across 7 bases. Germline lookup yields CDR1 MDHEN and CDR2 SYDVKM. With V trimmed by 2 bases and J by 0 bases, 7 bases remained unmatched. This CDR3 contains 17 residues.

The chain couples TRBV5-1 to TRBJ1-1; 7 nucleotides agree with TRBD1. CDR1 is SGHRS and CDR2 is YFSETQ in the germline V gene. Losses at the gene ends were 1 base for V and 0 bases for J; bases not matched to a gene: 6. CDR3 length: 16 residues. The CDR3 nucleotides are TGCGCCAGCAGCTTGAGACAGGGCGGTATGAACACTGAAGCTTTCTTT. Amino acid sequence: CASSLRQGGMNTEAFF.

The chain combines TRBV6-6 with TRBJ1-1, with D unclear. Per the germline V gene, CDR1 is MNHNY and CDR2 is SVGAGI (reference sequence). CDR3 length: 13 residues. V was shortened by 1 base and J by 2 bases, with 5 bases between the two germline ends. The CDR3 region is CASSYWLNTEAFF. The CDR3 region has the DNA TGTGCCAGCAGTTACTGGCTTAACACTGAAGCTTTCTTT.

A few counts support this clonotype. The gene calls are TRBV20-1 and TRBJ2-5; D call uncertain. CDR3 length: 15 residues. Trimming removed 7 bases from V and 1 base from J, with 19 bases in between. Germline lookup yields CDR1 DFQATT and CDR2 SNEGSKA (reference sequence). CDR3 loop: CSVPQAGPGQETQYF. The CDR3 DNA sequence: TGCAGTGTCCCCCAGGCCGGGCCAGGCCAAGAGACCCAGTACTTC.

About this clonotype itself: No conserved phenylalanine or tryptophan is present at the end of the CDR3, so a read error is the likely explanation. This chain joins TRBV19 and TRBJ1-1; TRBD1 might be the D (6 bases). The CDR3 contains 15 residues. V dropped 7 bases and J dropped 0 bases, with 15 bases sitting between them. Germline loops: CDR1 LNHDA, CDR2 SQIVND (reference sequence). CDR3 residues: CASTSQGRMNTEAFL. In DNA form, the CDR3 reads TGTGCCAGTACTTCACAGGGTAGAATGAACACTGAAGCTTTCCTT.

This chain joins TRBV7-2 and TRBJ2-3; the match to TRBD1 covers 8 bases. Per germline, CDR1 SGHTA and CDR2 FQGNSA. With 5 bases clipped from V and 5 bases from J, the junction kept 3 bases outside the gene matches. The CDR3 is 13 amino acids. The CDR3 DNA reads TGTGCCAGCAGCACGACAGGGGAAGATACGCAGTATTTT. Translated: CASSTTGEDTQYF. Filled out from reference TRBV7-2 and TRBJ2-3, the complete variable domain reads GAGVSQSPSNKVTEKGKDVELRCDPISGHTALYWYRQSLGQGLEFLIYFQGNSAPDKSGLPSDRFSAERTGGSVSTLTIQRTQQEDSAVYLCASSTTGEDTQYFGPGTRLTVL.

CDR3 DNA: TGTGCCAGCACCGGTCCGAAGGTGAGCTCCTACGAGCAGTACTTC. Translating gives CASTGPKVSSYEQYF. The chain links TRBV5-6 to TRBJ2-7; D gene uncertain. The germline V gene has CDR1 SGHDT and CDR2 YYEEEE. CDR3 length: 15 amino acids. V lost 6 bases and J lost 0, with 16 bases in between.

The V call is TRBV7-9, the J call TRBJ1-2; possible D gene TRBD1, 5 bases. This CDR3 has 14 residues. V lost 4 bases to trimming and J lost 8 bases, with 17 bases between them. Germline V gene data show CDR1 as SEHNR and CDR2 as FQNEAQ (reference sequence). CDR3 sequence reads: CASSSQPREDGYTF. In nucleotides, the CDR3 is TGTGCCAGCAGCTCGCAACCCAGGGAAGACGGCTACACCTTC.

The V gene is TRBV2, the J gene TRBJ1-5; D is perhaps TRBD1 (5 bases). The V gene lost 7 bases and the J gene lost 7 bases, with 11 bases spanning the gap. Germline CDR1 and CDR2: SNHLY and FYNNEI. The CDR3 contains 12 residues. CDR3 residues: CASKGRDQPQHF. The CDR3, as DNA: TGTGCCAGCAAGGGCAGGGACCAGCCCCAGCATTTT.

The chain employs TRBV7-9 and TRBJ2-1, with TRBD2 as a possible D gene (5 bases). CDR1 and CDR2 (germline): SEHNR, FQNEAQ (reference sequence). The CDR3 length is 16 residues. V dropped 2 bases and J dropped 2 bases, with 13 bases sitting between them. The CDR3 DNA follows: TGTGCCAGCAGCTTATCAAGAGAACTAGCCTACAATGAGCAGTTCTTC. Its translation: CASSLSRELAYNEQFF.

This clonotype has just a few counts. V is TRBV5-1 and J is TRBJ2-1, with 8 bases aligning to TRBD2. This CDR3 comprises 19 residues. Germline V CDR1 and CDR2: SGHRS, YFSETQ. Losses at the gene ends were 0 bases for V and 1 base for J; bases not matched to a gene: 12. The CDR3 bases are TGCGCCAGCAGCTTGGAGGGCCTGGCTAGCGGGTTATCCTACAATGAGCAGTTCTTC. Amino acids: CASSLEGLASGLSYNEQFF. The variable domain in full, completed from reference TRBV5-1 and TRBJ2-1, reads KAGVTQTPRYLIKTRGQQVTLSCSPISGHRSVSWYQQTPGQGLQFLFEYFSETQRNKGNFPGRFSGRQFSNSRSEMNVSTLELGDSALYLCASSLEGLASGLSYNEQFFGPGTRLTVL.

This clonotype has a handful of counts. The rearrangement uses TRBV6-6 and TRBJ2-1; perhaps D is TRBD1 or TRBD2 (5 bases each). Per germline, CDR1 MNHNY and CDR2 SVGAGI (reference sequence). This CDR3 comprises 14 residues. The V end lost 2 bases, the J end lost 4 bases, and 9 bases lay between the germline ends. The CDR3 DNA reads TGTGCCAGCAGTTACGGGACCCAGTACAATGAGCAGTTCTTC. This gives the protein CASSYGTQYNEQFF.

The rearrangement joins TRBV6-5 to TRBJ1-2; 8 bases match TRBD1. The length of the CDR3 is 14 residues. Germline V gene sequence: CDR1 MNHEY, CDR2 SVGAGI. V lost 5 bases and J lost 4; bases outside the gene matches: 6. The CDR3 sequence is CASSPGGPLYGYTF. In DNA, the CDR3 is TGTGCCAGCAGTCCAGGGGGCCCCCTCTATGGCTACACCTTC.

The CDR3 sequence: CASSPPSGTGWLEQYF. As DNA, the CDR3 is TGTGCCAGCTCACCACCATCCGGGACAGGGTGGCTCGAGCAGTACTTC. V gene TRBV18 combines with J gene TRBJ2-7; 9 positions agree with TRBD1. Germline V gene sequence: CDR1 KGHSH, CDR2 LQKENI. The CDR3 extends over 16 amino acids. Losses at the gene ends were 0 bases for V and 6 bases for J; bases not matched to a gene: 9.